Each of the 15 T cell receptor beta chains below was sequenced from the same sample in a study of blood T cells in healthy people across ages. Primed by a sample-barcoded 5' primer and a J-beta primer mix, a second PCR proceeded for about 7 to 11 cycles. TCRdb re-analysed the 5' RACE reads in MiXCR, keeping a single row per CDR3 protein. The sample includes about a million distinct CDR3 sequences, about 48% of them seen just once. Sequenced sample: blood. The receptors derive from a man aged 25 to 40 in good health.

V is TRBV4-1 and J is TRBJ2-1; the match to TRBD1 covers 7 bases. Germline-derived CDR1 and CDR2 are MGHRA and YSYEKL. J lost 1 base, V lost 0 bases, and 9 bases had no gene match. The CDR3 contains 18 residues. CDR3 protein: CASSQDGSTGVSYNEQFF. CDR3 bases: TGCGCCAGCAGCCAAGACGGTAGCACAGGGGTATCCTACAATGAGCAGTTCTTC.

The chain has TRBV4-2 and TRBJ2-3; TRBD1 matches at 7 bases. CDR3 length: 17 residues. The V segment lost 3 bases and the J segment 1 base; nucleotides outside the gene matches: 10. Per germline, CDR1 LGHNA and CDR2 YNFKEQ. CDR3 in amino acids: CASSQDHRGPGTDTQYF. Written as DNA, the CDR3 is TGTGCCAGCAGCCAGGACCACAGGGGCCCTGGCACAGATACGCAGTATTTT.

V is TRBV7-9 and J is TRBJ2-1, with 14 bases matching TRBD2. Matching the DNA end better, TRBJ2-7 makes the J call doubtful. Germline V gives CDR1 SEHNR, CDR2 FQNEAQ (reference sequence). This CDR3 comprises 18 residues. CDR3 sequence (DNA): TGTGCCAGCAGCTACGGACTAGCGGGGGGAATCATTCGCAATGAGCAGTACTTC. It is translated as CASSYGLAGGIIRNEQYF.

This chain connects TRBV6-2 or TRBV6-3 to TRBJ2-5; D might be TRBD1 (7 bases). The ends were cut back, 2 bases at V and 5 bases at J, with 18 bases in the middle. The CDR3 is 16 residues long. The germline gives CDR1 MNHEY, CDR2 SVGEGT. The CDR3 region is CASSYPPGGRLETQYF. CDR3 DNA sequence: TGTGCCAGCAGTTACCCCCCAGGGGGGCGATTGGAGACCCAGTACTTC.

The V gene is TRBV24-1, the J gene TRBJ2-5; TRBD1 matches at 11 bases. V was clipped by 3 bases and J by 2 bases; unmatched bases: 4. The CDR3 runs 16 residues. CDR1 is KGHDR and CDR2 is SFDVKD in the germline V gene. The CDR3 reads CATSDGGDRGQETQYF. Here the CDR3 DNA reads TGTGCCACCAGTGATGGCGGGGACAGGGGGCAAGAGACCCAGTACTTC.

This clonotype has just a few counts. V is TRBV20-1 and J is TRBJ1-4; no definite D call. The CDR3 sequence is 11 residues long. Germline CDR1 DFQATT, CDR2 SNEGSKA (reference sequence). Trimming removed 3 bases at V and 5 bases at J, with 4 bases between. The CDR3 DNA reads TGCAGTGCTAGGCGGAATGAAAAACTGTTTTTT. Its protein is CSARRNEKLFF.

The chain links TRBV12-3 or TRBV12-4 to TRBJ2-5; D ambiguous. The end of the DNA aligns better with TRBJ2-7, so the J call may be wrong. This CDR3 is 13 amino acids long. CDR3 amino acids: CASSFALRREQYF. CDR3 sequence (DNA): TGTGCCAGCAGTTTTGCACTCCGGCGCGAGCAGTACTTC.

The V call is TRBV28, the J call TRBJ2-6; D gene ambiguous. Trimming removed 5 bases at V and 0 bases at J, with 14 bases between. Germline V gene lookup returns CDR1 MDHEN and CDR2 SYDVKM. CDR3 length: 17 amino acids. The chain's CDR3 is CASSAPDGRSGANVLTF. The CDR3 DNA reads as TGTGCCAGCAGTGCGCCCGACGGACGCTCTGGGGCCAACGTCCTGACTTTC.

This sequence joins TRBV6-6 and TRBJ2-7, with 7 positions matching TRBD1. The CDR3 sequence is 14 residues long. Germline loops: CDR1 MNHNY, CDR2 SVGAGI (reference sequence). V was pared by 2 bases and J by 4 bases, with 5 bases of the junction left unmatched. The CDR3 is CASSYEGQVYEQYF. CDR3 DNA: TGTGCCAGCAGTTACGAAGGACAGGTTTACGAGCAGTACTTC.

This clonotype was detected a few times. The DNA for the CDR3 is TGTGCCAGCAGCTCGACCGGACAGGGATACGAGCAGTACTTC. This encodes CASSSTGQGYEQYF. V usage is TRBV7-2 and J usage is TRBJ2-7; TRBD1 aligns across 8 bases. In germline, CDR1 is SGHTA, CDR2 FQGNSA. This CDR3 region has 14 residues. V trimming: 4 bases; J trimming: 4 bases; junction bases outside the gene matches: 6.

V gene TRBV20-1 combines with J gene TRBJ1-2; 11 bases are a match to TRBD1. Germline CDR1 is DFQATT and CDR2 is SNEGSKA (reference sequence). The V and J ends lost 1 base and 7 bases, in that order; junction bases with no gene match: 8. The CDR3 has 15 amino acids. The CDR3 DNA sequence: TGCAGTGCTAGAGCTGGGGACAGGGGGTATGCTGGCTACACCTTC. Translating gives CSARAGDRGYAGYTF.

This chain connects TRBV24-1 to TRBJ2-3, with D possibly matching TRBD1 (5 bases). CDR3 size: 15 residues. The germline V and J ends were trimmed by 4 bases and 3 bases, with 13 bases remaining between them. Germline values: CDR1 KGHDR, CDR2 SFDVKD. The CDR3 DNA sequence: TGTGCCACCAGTGAGGGCAGGGCTGCAACAGATACGCAGTATTTT. This translates into CATSEGRAATDTQYF.

This clonotype has only a few counts. The V call is TRBV20-1, the J call TRBJ2-7, with D possibly matching TRBD2 (6 bases). The V end was cut by 2 bases, the J end by 1 base, with 12 bases between. CDR1 DFQATT and CDR2 SNEGSKA come from the germline V gene (reference sequence). The CDR3 runs 14 residues. CDR3 DNA: TGCAGTGCTAGACGTAGCGGTGGTTCCTACGAGCAGTACTTC. Translating gives CSARRSGGSYEQYF.

The rearrangement uses TRBV7-3 and TRBJ2-1; possible D gene TRBD2, 6 bases. The CDR3 contains 14 residues. Trimming left V 5 bases short and J 5 bases short, with 13 bases between. Germline values: CDR1 SGHTA, CDR2 FQGTGA. In DNA form, the CDR3 reads TGTGCCAGCAGCCCCCAGGCGGGGAACAATGAGCAGTTCTTC. Translation gives CASSPQAGNNEQFF.

The rearrangement joins TRBV6-5 to TRBJ1-1; D remains ambiguous. In germline, CDR1 is MNHEY, CDR2 SVGAGI. The CDR3 has 15 amino acids. V was clipped by 8 bases and J by 4 bases, with 20 bases between them. CDR3 loop: CASFPPAPRGTEAFF. The CDR3 coding sequence is TGTGCCAGCTTTCCGCCTGCACCCCGGGGCACTGAAGCTTTCTTT.